This record concerns one TCR beta chain sequence. Its cognate antigen is unknown. This sample was included in a study of cytomegalovirus exposure and HLA in healthy donors. Study outcomes and limitations: High sensitivity and specificity were reportedly achieved when the classifier diagnosed cytomegalovirus status. In vitro testing confirmed a few CMV-associated chains as specific for CMV antigens. Subsequent analysis showed first-cohort TCR clusters tending to co-occur in 120 or so validation repertoires. The study labeled 150 to 200 TCR beta chains cytomegalovirus-associated.

Clones were sequenced by immunoSEQ multiplex PCR, and TCRdb holds only the in-frame ones, with some missing. Altogether about 140,000 clones are present, 80% to 90% being singletons, with the ten largest covering around 8%. The clonotype was recovered from a woman younger than 30 in good health and CMV-seropositive. The sample was PBMCs.

For the CDR3, the DNA is TGTGCCAGCAGCTTGGATCCGACAAGAAGAGATGAGCAGTTCTTC. Translation: CASSLDPTRRDEQFF. This chain joins TRBV5-4 and TRBJ2-1; D unresolved. Trimming removed 0 bases from V and 8 bases from J, with 15 bases in between. There are 15 residues in the CDR3. The germline gives CDR1 SGHNT, CDR2 YYREEE (reference sequence).